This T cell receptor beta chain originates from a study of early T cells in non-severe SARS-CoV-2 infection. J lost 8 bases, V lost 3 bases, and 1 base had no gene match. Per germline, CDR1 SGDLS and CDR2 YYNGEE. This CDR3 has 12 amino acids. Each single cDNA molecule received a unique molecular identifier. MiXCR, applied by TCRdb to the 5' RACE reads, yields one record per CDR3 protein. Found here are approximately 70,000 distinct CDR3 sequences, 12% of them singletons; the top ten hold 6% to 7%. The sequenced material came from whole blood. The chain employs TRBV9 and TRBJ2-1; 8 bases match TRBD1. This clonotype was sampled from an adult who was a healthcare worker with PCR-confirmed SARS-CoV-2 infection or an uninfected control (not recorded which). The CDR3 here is CASSEDRDEQFF. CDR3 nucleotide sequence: TGTGCCAGCAGCGAGGACAGGGATGAGCAGTTCTTC.